One sample yielded the 25 T cell receptor beta chains listed below, sequenced in a study of cytomegalovirus exposure and HLA in healthy donors. PCR employed 60 Vbeta and 13 Jbeta primers. Using immunoSEQ multiplex PCR, the repertoire was profiled, and TCRdb retains in-frame clones only, with some absent. The profile shows about 130,000 clones, approximately 80% of them singletons. Sample: PBMCs. The receptors were sampled from a young man in good health and CMV-seronegative.

The chain joins TRBV7-2 to TRBJ1-5; 8 bases align to TRBD1. Trimming at V came to 5 bases and at J to 2 bases, leaving 5 bases not matched to a gene. The CDR3 is 15 residues long. Germline V lookup: CDR1 SGHTA, CDR2 FQGNSA. CDR3 bases: TGTGCCAGCAGCCCAGGGGGCTCTGGCAATCAGCCCCAGCATTTT. Translated, it gives CASSPGGSGNQPQHF.

The chain carries TRBV7-9 and TRBJ1-4, with a weak D call TRBD1 (6 bases). Germline V gene data show CDR1 as SEHNR and CDR2 as FQNEAQ (reference sequence). The CDR3 has 16 amino acids. Trimming stripped 0 bases from V and 3 bases from J, with 11 bases between. The CDR3 protein is CASSLAAAGANEKLFF. The CDR3 region has the DNA TGTGCCAGCAGCTTAGCGGCGGCAGGGGCTAATGAAAAACTGTTTTTT.

This clone has a single count. This CDR3 is CASSARQGLDYRGTQYF. The CDR3 region has the DNA TGTGCCAGCAGCGCCCGACAGGGGTTGGATTACAGGGGGACCCAGTACTTC. This rearrangement joins TRBV9 to TRBJ2-5, with 8 bases identical to TRBD1. Germline CDR1 reads SGDLS; CDR2 reads YYNGEE. The CDR3 is 17 residues long. J lost 7 bases, V lost 3 bases, and 17 bases had no gene match. Full variable domain (missing parts from reference TRBV9 and TRBJ2-5): DSGVTQTPKHLITATGQRVTLRCSPRSGDLSVYWYQQSLDQGLQFLIQYYNGEERAKGNILERFSAQQFPDLHSELNLSSLELGDSALYFCASSARQGLDYRGTQYFGPGTRLLVL.

This chain joins TRBV4-2 and TRBJ1-4; 7 bases are a match to TRBD1. V was pared by 3 bases and J by 6 bases, with 10 bases of the junction left unmatched. The CDR3 length is 16 residues. Germline V gives CDR1 LGHNA, CDR2 YNFKEQ. The CDR3 DNA follows: TGTGCCAGCAGCCACGACTCGACAGGGTTCGATGAAAAACTGTTTTTT. This sequence encodes CASSHDSTGFDEKLFF.

This chain uses TRBV5-1 with TRBJ1-2; no clear D gene. Germline V gene data show CDR1 as SGHRS and CDR2 as YFSETQ. CDR3 length: 10 residues. Trimming shortened V by 2 bases and J by 6 bases, and 2 bases separated the two germline ends. As DNA, the CDR3 is TGCGCCAGCAGCTTCAATGGCTACACCTTC. Its protein product is CASSFNGYTF. Using reference TRBV5-1 and TRBJ1-2 for the parts outside the CDR3, the full variable domain is KAGVTQTPRYLIKTRGQQVTLSCSPISGHRSVSWYQQTPGQGLQFLFEYFSETQRNKGNFPGRFSGRQFSNSRSEMNVSTLELGDSALYLCASSFNGYTFGSGTRLTVV.

The genes are TRBV14 and TRBJ2-7, with D perhaps TRBD1 (6 bases). The CDR3 sequence is 13 residues long. V was clipped by 0 bases and J by 6 bases, with 9 bases between them. From germline, CDR1 is SGHDN and CDR2 FVKESK. The CDR3 DNA sequence: TGTGCCAGCAGCCAAGATAGGGGGTTCGAGCAGTACTTC. As protein: CASSQDRGFEQYF.

V is TRBV30 and J is TRBJ2-7, with TRBD1 matching over 7 bases. The CDR3 runs 14 residues. The germline V gene has CDR1 GTSNPN and CDR2 SVGIG (reference sequence). The V and J ends lost 5 bases and 3 bases, in that order; junction bases with no gene match: 10. The CDR3 loop reads CAWETGTVFYEQYF. DNA of the CDR3: TGTGCCTGGGAAACAGGGACAGTGTTCTACGAGCAGTACTTC.

The chain uses TRBV5-6 and TRBJ1-2; D unclear. This CDR3 is 13 amino acids long. V was pared by 0 bases and J by 4 bases, with 7 bases between. CDR1 SGHDT and CDR2 YYEEEE come from the germline V gene. The CDR3 loop is CASSLGAGYGYTF. Written as DNA, the CDR3 is TGTGCCAGCAGCTTGGGGGCAGGCTATGGCTACACCTTC.

Remarks on this clone: The germline gene is not matched at one end of the junction; a read error may be the cause. In nucleotides, the CDR3 is TGCAGTGCTAGGGTCGGACAGCGCGAGAACTTC. As protein: CSARVGQRENF. The rearrangement links TRBV20-1 to TRBJ1-2; D might be TRBD1 (6 bases). The V gene's germline CDR1 is DFQATT and CDR2 SNEGSKA (reference sequence). This CDR3 is 11 amino acids long.

This clone was picked up one time. V usage is TRBV15 and J usage is TRBJ2-2; TRBD2 matches at 7 bases. The CDR3 is 16 amino acids. CDR1 and CDR2 from the germline V gene are LNHNV and YYDKDF (reference sequence). V gave up 1 base and J gave up 7 bases; unmatched junction bases: 9. In DNA form, the CDR3 reads TGTGCCACCAGCAGAGGCCTACTAGCGACTGACGGGGAGCTGTTTTTT. Its translation: CATSRGLLATDGELFF.

The chain carries TRBV29-1 and TRBJ1-2; perhaps TRBD1 as D (6 bases). The V gene lost 7 bases and the J gene lost 6 bases, with 18 bases spanning the gap. The V gene's germline CDR1 is SQVTM and CDR2 ANQGSEA. CDR3 size: 13 residues. This chain's CDR3 is CSADRSHINGYTF. Written as DNA, the CDR3 is TGCAGCGCCGACAGGAGCCACATTAATGGCTACACCTTC.

This chain links TRBV2 with TRBJ1-4; unclear D gene. This CDR3 is built from 12 residues. Germline V lookup: CDR1 SNHLY, CDR2 FYNNEI. Between the trimmed V and J ends, which lost 2 bases and 7 bases, there was a span of 5 bases. The CDR3 is CASSELGEKLFF. The CDR3 DNA is TGTGCCAGCAGTGAACTAGGTGAAAAACTGTTTTTT.

The chain couples TRBV7-8 to TRBJ2-1, with D tentatively TRBD1 (6 bases). Germline-derived CDR1 and CDR2 are SGHVS and FQNEAQ. The CDR3 has 14 amino acids. Trimming took 3 bases from V and 10 from J, leaving 16 bases between them. The CDR3 nucleotides read TGTGCCAGCAGCTTTGGACAGCCGAGGGAGGAGCAGTTCTTC. This sequence encodes CASSFGQPREEQFF. The full variable domain, its missing parts supplied by reference TRBV7-8 and TRBJ2-1, is GAGVSQSPRYKVAKRGQDVALRCDPISGHVSLFWYQQALGQGPEFLTYFQNEAQLDKSGLPSDRFFAERPEGSVSTLKIQRTQQEDSAVYLCASSFGQPREEQFFGPGTRLTVL.

The chain employs TRBV5-6 and TRBJ1-1; D is perhaps TRBD1 (6 bases). Germline V lookup: CDR1 SGHDT, CDR2 YYEEEE. This CDR3 region has 14 residues. The ends were cut back, 4 bases at V and 5 bases at J, with 15 bases in the middle. The CDR3 DNA reads as TGTGCCAGCAGCCAGGCAGGGGTAGTGACTGAAGCTTTCTTT. Protein sequence: CASSQAGVVTEAFF.

The V and J genes are TRBV27 and TRBJ1-5; 8 nucleotides match TRBD1. The CDR3 has 14 residues. The V gene end was trimmed by 6 bases and the J gene end by 2 bases; junction bases not matched to a gene: 3. Germline V gene lookup returns CDR1 MNHEY and CDR2 SMNVEV (reference sequence). The CDR3 protein is CASSQTGGNQPQHF. CDR3 nucleotides: TGTGCCAGCAGCCAGACAGGGGGCAATCAGCCCCAGCATTTT.

The chain employs TRBV2 and TRBJ2-3; 9 bases fit TRBD2. CDR1 is SNHLY and CDR2 is FYNNEI in the germline V gene. The CDR3 length is 15 residues. Trimming removed 8 bases from V and 1 base from J; junction bases left unmatched: 7. CDR3 sequence (DNA): TGTGCCAGCCACCTCCCTAGCGGGGGCACAGATACGCAGTATTTT. Amino acids: CASHLPSGGTDTQYF. Using reference TRBV2 and TRBJ2-3 for the parts outside the CDR3, the full variable domain is EPEVTQTPSHQVTQMGQEVILRCVPISNHLYFYWYRQILGQKVEFLVSFYNNEISEKSEIFDDQFSVERPDGSNFTLKIRSTKLEDSAMYFCASHLPSGGTDTQYFGPGTRLTVL.

This chain joins TRBV19 and TRBJ1-5, with TRBD1 as a possible D gene (6 bases). The CDR3 spans 14 residues. Germline lookup yields CDR1 LNHDA and CDR2 SQIVND (reference sequence). V lost 5 bases and J 7 bases, leaving 15 bases between the germline ends. The CDR3 DNA is TGTGCCAGTAGTGGACAGACAGCCAAACAGCCCCAGCATTTT. Translation gives CASSGQTAKQPQHF.

This rearrangement joins TRBV14 to TRBJ2-1; D may be TRBD1 (5 bases). CDR3 size: 14 residues. Trimming took off 2 bases at V and 6 bases at J, with 11 bases between the two ends. Per the germline V gene, CDR1 is SGHDN and CDR2 is FVKESK. CDR3 sequence reads: CASSQRQGPNEQFF. The CDR3, as DNA: TGTGCCAGCAGCCAACGGCAGGGTCCCAATGAGCAGTTCTTC.

The chain carries TRBV7-9 and TRBJ2-3, with D possibly matching TRBD2 (5 bases). Germline V gene data show CDR1 as SEHNR and CDR2 as FQNEAQ (reference sequence). The CDR3 contains 17 residues. The germline V and J ends were trimmed by 4 bases and 0 bases, with 17 bases remaining between them. CDR3 coding DNA: TGTGCCAGCAGCTCCCCAACTCGCGGGCCCAGCACAGATACGCAGTATTTT. Protein: CASSSPTRGPSTDTQYF.

The chain uses TRBV7-2 and TRBJ2-2; 7 bases align to TRBD2. Germline V gene lookup returns CDR1 SGHTA and CDR2 FQGNSA. Trimming cost V 3 bases and J 0 bases; bases outside gene matches: 1. The CDR3 length is 15 residues. The DNA of the CDR3 is TGTGCCAGCAGCTTGGGGGGGGCGAACACCGGGGAGCTGTTTTTT. Encoded protein: CASSLGGANTGELFF.

CDR3 region: CASSVAGRLAGNYNEQFF. The CDR3 nucleotides read TGTGCCAGCAGCGTAGCCGGTCGACTAGCGGGTAACTACAATGAGCAGTTCTTC. V gene TRBV9 combines with J gene TRBJ2-1, with 10 bases matching TRBD2. Per the germline V gene, CDR1 is SGDLS and CDR2 is YYNGEE. J lost 3 bases, V lost 0 bases, and 9 bases had no gene match. The CDR3 length is 18 residues. Based on the CDR3 plus reference TRBV9 and TRBJ2-1, the full variable domain is DSGVTQTPKHLITATGQRVTLRCSPRSGDLSVYWYQQSLDQGLQFLIQYYNGEERAKGNILERFSAQQFPDLHSELNLSSLELGDSALYFCASSVAGRLAGNYNEQFFGPGTRLTVL.

The gene calls are TRBV2 and TRBJ1-1; maybe TRBD1 (5 bases). The CDR3 length is 13 residues. Between the trimmed V and J ends, which lost 4 bases and 0 bases, there was a span of 6 bases. Per the germline V gene, CDR1 is SNHLY and CDR2 is FYNNEI. CDR3 amino acids: CASSAGVNTEAFF. The CDR3 DNA follows: TGTGCCAGCAGTGCGGGGGTGAACACTGAAGCTTTCTTT. The full variable domain, its missing parts supplied by reference TRBV2 and TRBJ1-1, is EPEVTQTPSHQVTQMGQEVILRCVPISNHLYFYWYRQILGQKVEFLVSFYNNEISEKSEIFDDQFSVERPDGSNFTLKIRSTKLEDSAMYFCASSAGVNTEAFFGQGTRLTVV.

The chain carries TRBV4-1 and TRBJ1-1; D remains unclear. V gave up 1 base and J gave up 6 bases, with 15 bases separating them. The V gene's germline CDR1 is MGHRA and CDR2 YSYEKL. This CDR3 spans 15 amino acids. The CDR3 loop is CASSQGAPVGAEAFF. CDR3 DNA: TGCGCCAGCAGCCAAGGGGCCCCCGTAGGCGCTGAAGCTTTCTTT.

This chain connects TRBV10-3 to TRBJ1-2, with 9 bases fitting TRBD1. Unmatched junction bases numbered 12, after V lost 8 bases and J lost 8 bases. Germline V gene lookup returns CDR1 ENHRY and CDR2 SYGVKD. This CDR3 is built from 14 residues. Here the CDR3 reads CAIGSQGAASGYTF. The DNA of the CDR3 is TGTGCCATCGGCTCACAGGGGGCTGCGAGCGGCTACACCTTC.

CDR3 sequence reads: CARNNRGCNQPQHF. The CDR3 DNA reads TGTGCCAGGAACAACAGGGGTTGCAATCAGCCCCAGCATTTT. The chain links TRBV19 to TRBJ1-5; 7 positions agree with TRBD1. The junction had 7 bases not matched to a gene; V was cut back by 9 bases and J by 2 bases. This CDR3 has 14 residues. Germline values: CDR1 LNHDA, CDR2 SQIVND (reference sequence).